This TCR beta chain was identified in a study of T cell responses to AZD1222 COVID-19 vaccine. Points from the study as a whole: Vaccine-related CD4 TCRs covered spike, predominating at 160-218 and 743-854.

A word on this clone: Its antigen remains unknown.

Trimming took off 5 bases at V and 5 bases at J, with 12 bases between the two ends. Per germline, CDR1 MNHEY and CDR2 SMNVEV (reference sequence). The CDR3 consists of 13 residues. Clones were read by immunoSEQ multiplex PCR, and TCRdb kept only the in-frame ones, dropping some. This sample has about 100,000 clones, with just over 90% found just once. Second doses that came at about 4 or about 12 weeks were put together. The chain employs TRBV27 and TRBJ1-1, with no clear D. The receptor was derived from an adult who received the AZD1222 COVID-19 vaccine. Sequencing used peripheral blood, obtained 28 days after the second AZD1222 dose. The CDR3 DNA reads TGTGCCAGCAGTGCTAAAGGTCGGACTGAAGCTTTCTTT. It yields the protein CASSAKGRTEAFF.